This paragraph covers one T cell receptor beta chain sequence. Which antigen it targets is not known. To determine HCMV serostatus, a commercial ELISA kit was used to detect HCMV-specific IgG in serum. Peripheral blood mononuclear cells were isolated from blood by Ficoll density gradient centrifugation. The entry originates in a study of T cells expressing NK-cell markers (TCRdb year 2020). With respect to the entire study: Three sorted T-cell subsets (CD3+CD56+NKG2C+, CD3+CD56+NKG2C- and CD3+CD56-NKG2C+) from under ten donors had their TCR beta-chain repertoires profiled. Seven of the eight sequenced donors were HCMV-seropositive and one was HCMV-seronegative. The study sequenced eight donors, all healthy volunteers chosen at random: three men and five women. The libraries were sequenced on Illumina HiSeq 2000/2500, MiSeq or NextSeq, producing 2 x 150 bp reads.

Broader findings and caveats from the paper: Those dominant clonotypes were again the most abundant among CD3+CD56-NKG2C+ cells in several donors, at about 25-60.1%. In several donors, the dominant CD3+CD56+NKG2C+ clonotypes were found to rank among the top 10 CD8+ clonotypes and to make up 1.0-7.0% of CD8+ T cells. It remained unclear whether the expanded NKG2C-expressing T cell clones were specific for HCMV antigens.

TCRdb names Illumina HiSeq 2000 as the instrument used. 5'RACE template switching, by which a universal primer site and unique molecular identifiers were added, was used to make TCR beta cDNA libraries. Synthesis of cDNA was primed from the TCR beta constant segment and was followed by two consecutive PCR amplification steps. Concerning the study's data processing: MIGEC handled demultiplexing of the reads and grouping by UMI, while MiTCR was used to assemble and quantify clonotypes. To remove erroneous sequences, TCR cDNA sequences were retained only when supported by two or more reads. The tcR package was used for downstream repertoire analysis, and clonotypes were matched between fractions using CDR3 nucleotide sequence together with V segment. VDJmatch was used to annotate antigen specificity against VDJdb, with one amino acid substitution in CDR3 allowed. TCRdb reprocessed the reads; each CDR3 protein sequence makes one entry, and DNA is unavailable. TCRdb assigned the V and J calls; the authors' analysis was not used. The sample table gives some 280,000 distinct CDR3 sequences. The ten largest clones represent roughly 0.4% of the sample.

The CDR3 spans 17 residues, from the cysteine through the phenylalanine. No DNA accompanies this entry. In the germline V gene, CDR1 corresponds to MNHEY and CDR2 to SVGEGT. The chain uses TRBV6-2 or TRBV6-3 and TRBJ2-1. The material sequenced was blood T cells: a sorted CD56 or NKG2C T cell subset, CD4+ or CD8+ T cells, or bulk PBMC T cells (not recorded which). The clonotype was recovered from a man between 18 and 29 years old in good health. Donor details come from another sample of the same person, matched by shared clones. The CDR3 here reads CASSYVRQSWNYNEQFF.